One and the same sample provided the 31 T cell receptor beta chains below, sequenced in a study of T cells in Graves' hyperthyroidism and ophthalmopathy. There were TCR beta CDR3 regions amplified from RNA transcripts. TCR CDR3 underwent first-round RT-PCR with the HTBI primer set. TCRdb processed the multiplex PCR reads anew with MiXCR; each CDR3 protein has one entry. The data hold hundreds of thousands of distinct CDR3 sequences, with more than 13% observed a single time. The sample taken for sequencing was blood. The receptors here all came from a woman aged 25 to 39 with Graves' hyperthyroidism.

This rearrangement joins TRBV7-6 to TRBJ2-1, with D tentatively TRBD1 or TRBD2 (5 bases each). CDR1 is SGHVS, CDR2 FNYEAQ, per germline. The CDR3 runs to 15 residues. Trimming removed 6 bases at V and 4 bases at J, with 16 bases between. The CDR3 bases are TGTGCCAGCAGTTCGACCGGGACCCCGTACAATGAGCAGTTCTTC. Protein: CASSSTGTPYNEQFF. Complete variable domain (other parts from reference TRBV7-6 and TRBJ2-1): GAGVSQSPRYKVTKRGQDVALRCDPISGHVSLYWYRQALGQGPEFLTYFNYEAQQDKSGLPNDRFSAERPEGSISTLTIQRTEQRDSAMYRCASSSTGTPYNEQFFGPGTRLTVL.

This clonotype was seen many times. This chain connects TRBV20-1 to TRBJ2-3; 10 bases map to TRBD2. CDR3 length: 16 residues. Germline CDR1 and CDR2: DFQATT and SNEGSKA (reference sequence). V lost 7 bases to trimming and J lost 2 bases; unmatched junction nucleotides: 12. The CDR3 sequence: CSVQATSGWHTDTQYF. The CDR3 region has the DNA TGCAGTGTACAAGCGACTAGCGGGTGGCACACAGATACGCAGTATTTT.

This clonotype has a count of ten or more. The J gene is TRBJ1-5, the V gene TRBV6-1; D might be TRBD1 (6 bases). V gave up 6 bases and J gave up 3 bases, with 12 bases separating them. This CDR3 region has 14 residues. Per the germline V gene, CDR1 is MNHNS and CDR2 is SASEGT. The CDR3 loop is CASSDRRLNQPQHF. CDR3 bases: TGTGCCAGCAGCGACAGGAGGCTCAATCAGCCCCAGCATTTT.

This clonotype was counted ten times or more. The chain joins TRBV29-1 to TRBJ2-1, with TRBD2 identical over 11 bases. Germline V lookup: CDR1 SQVTM, CDR2 ANQGSEA. This CDR3 contains 15 residues. The V and J ends lost 7 bases and 6 bases, in that order; junction bases with no gene match: 11. For the CDR3, the DNA is TGCAGCGCCCATAGCGGGAGGGCCCATGGCAATGAGCAGTTCTTC. Its protein product is CSAHSGRAHGNEQFF.

This clonotype was counted many times. The J gene is TRBJ2-3, the V gene TRBV27; D is ambiguous. Trimming pared 5 bases from V and 6 bases from J, leaving 9 bases between. The CDR3 totals 12 residues. Per the germline V gene, CDR1 is MNHEY and CDR2 is SMNVEV (reference sequence). CDR3 sequence reads: CASSPDWDTQYF. The CDR3 DNA sequence: TGTGCCAGCAGTCCCGACTGGGATACGCAGTATTTT.

Points on this clonotype: The junction and the germline gene differ at one end; a read error may be behind it. The V and J genes are TRBV25-1 and TRBJ2-7; tentative D call: TRBD2 (7 bases). The CDR3 is made up of 14 amino acids. Germline CDR1 MGHDK, CDR2 SYGVNS. DNA of the CDR3: TGTGCCAACAGTGAAGGGGGGGGCGAGCACGAGCAGTACTTC. It codes for CANSEGGGEHEQYF.

This clonotype was counted many times. One junction end does not reproduce the germline sequence, and a read error may be involved. The chain has TRBV20-1 and TRBJ2-7, with D unclear. Germline V gives CDR1 DFQATT, CDR2 SNEGSKA (reference sequence). The CDR3 covers 12 residues. The DNA for the CDR3 is TGCAGTGCTAGACAGTCCTCCAACGAGCAGTACTTC. This sequence encodes CSARQSSNEQYF.

This clonotype has more than one count but fewer than ten. The CDR3 DNA reads as TGTGCCAGCAGTTTTAGCGGGGCTTCCTACAATGAGCAGTTCTTC. Translating it yields CASSFSGASYNEQFF. The gene calls are TRBV6-1 and TRBJ2-1; 8 bases are shared with TRBD2. Germline V lookup: CDR1 MNHNS, CDR2 SASEGT. The V and J ends lost 5 bases and 1 base, in that order; junction bases with no gene match: 4. The CDR3 length is 15 residues.

This clonotype was picked up many times. DNA of the CDR3: TGTGCCAGCAGTGAACGGGAGTCAGCTTATAGCAATCAGCCCCAGCATTTT. The encoded protein is CASSERESAYSNQPQHF. V is TRBV2 and J is TRBJ1-5, with no clear D. Trimming left V 2 bases short and J 0 bases short, with 14 bases between. Germline V gene data show CDR1 as SNHLY and CDR2 as FYNNEI. This CDR3 spans 17 amino acids.

CDR3 sequence (DNA): TGTGCCACCTCGAAGACAGGGATAAACACCGGGGAGCTGTTTTTT. This sequence encodes CATSKTGINTGELFF. The rearrangement joins TRBV24-1 to TRBJ2-2; 7 nucleotides line up with TRBD1. This CDR3 has 15 amino acids. With 9 bases clipped from V and 2 bases from J, the junction kept 8 bases outside the gene matches. Per germline, CDR1 KGHDR and CDR2 SFDVKD.

The chain joins TRBV30 to TRBJ2-7; 7 bases agree with TRBD1. Losses at the gene ends were 2 bases for V and 6 bases for J; bases not matched to a gene: 4. This CDR3 has 12 amino acids. CDR1 is GTSNPN and CDR2 is SVGIG in the germline V gene (reference sequence). This CDR3 reads CAWSPHRGEQYF. CDR3 coding DNA: TGTGCCTGGAGTCCGCACAGGGGCGAGCAGTACTTC.

The chain joins TRBV6-1 to TRBJ1-4, with D perhaps TRBD1 (6 bases). CDR3 length: 20 residues. Germline CDR1 and CDR2: MNHNS and SASEGT. The V gene lost 4 bases and the J gene lost 7 bases, with 31 bases spanning the gap. CDR3 nucleotides: TGTGCCAGCAGTGTGACGTACCCGACGGGAATAGAGGGGGAGCGTGAAAAACTGTTTTTT. Translating gives CASSVTYPTGIEGEREKLFF.

This clonotype was counted only a few times. The chain has TRBV19 and TRBJ1-5; 7 nucleotides align to TRBD1. Germline-derived CDR1 and CDR2 are LNHDA and SQIVND (reference sequence). CDR3 length: 15 residues. With 4 bases clipped from V and 6 bases from J, the junction kept 9 bases outside the gene matches. The CDR3 loop is CASSTMGQRSQPQHF. The CDR3 region has the DNA TGTGCCAGTAGTACGATGGGACAGAGGTCTCAGCCCCAGCATTTT.

This clonotype was seen a handful of times. CDR3 protein: CASSLNSGPRREQYF. CDR3 DNA sequence: TGTGCCAGCAGCTTAAACTCAGGGCCCCGACGGGAGCAGTACTTC. This chain uses TRBV7-3 with TRBJ2-7, with D possibly TRBD1 on 5 matching bases. Between the trimmed V and J ends, which lost 1 base and 7 bases, there was a span of 17 bases. Germline CDR1 reads SGHTA; CDR2 reads FQGTGA. The CDR3 runs 15 residues. The full variable domain, its missing parts supplied by reference TRBV7-3 and TRBJ2-7, is GAGVSQTPSNKVTEKGKYVELRCDPISGHTALYWYRQSLGQGPEFLIYFQGTGAADDSGLPNDRFFAVRPEGSVSTLKIQRTERGDSAVYLCASSLNSGPRREQYFGPGTRLTVT.

This clonotype was seen many times. The chain links TRBV5-1 to TRBJ1-1, with no clear D. Trimming removed 4 bases from V and 0 bases from J, with 16 bases in between. From germline, CDR1 is SGHRS and CDR2 YFSETQ. The CDR3 length is 16 residues. CDR3 nucleotide sequence: TGCGCCAGCAGCCCCCTGTTAGGAGGGATGAACACTGAAGCTTTCTTT. It translates to CASSPLLGGMNTEAFF. Complete variable domain (other parts from reference TRBV5-1 and TRBJ1-1): KAGVTQTPRYLIKTRGQQVTLSCSPISGHRSVSWYQQTPGQGLQFLFEYFSETQRNKGNFPGRFSGRQFSNSRSEMNVSTLELGDSALYLCASSPLLGGMNTEAFFGQGTRLTVV.

The gene calls are TRBV19 and TRBJ2-7; tentatively, D is TRBD1 (6 bases). The CDR3 spans 13 residues. The V end was cut by 3 bases, the J end by 1 base, with 7 bases between. CDR1 and CDR2 (germline): LNHDA, SQIVND (reference sequence). The CDR3 sequence: CASSIGQSYEQYF. CDR3 coding DNA: TGTGCCAGTAGTATTGGACAGTCCTACGAGCAGTACTTC.

This clonotype was observed a handful of times. The chain joins TRBV7-9 to TRBJ1-2; 8 nucleotides line up with TRBD1. This CDR3 is 15 amino acids long. V was clipped by 4 bases and J by 5 bases; unmatched bases: 9. Germline V gives CDR1 SEHNR, CDR2 FQNEAQ (reference sequence). The CDR3 nucleotides are TGTGCCAGCAGCTCGAGGACAGGGTTGATGTATGGCTACACCTTC. Translation: CASSSRTGLMYGYTF.

There are a few counts of this clonotype. The chain joins TRBV5-1 to TRBJ1-4, with D unresolved. With 4 bases removed from V and 5 bases from J, the gap between germline ends came to 12 bases. From germline, CDR1 is SGHRS and CDR2 YFSETQ. The CDR3 covers 14 residues. The CDR3 sequence: CASSEDGRNEKLFF. Here the CDR3 DNA reads TGCGCCAGCAGCGAAGATGGACGGAATGAAAAACTGTTTTTT.

This clonotype appeared many times. The chain combines TRBV9 with TRBJ2-1; D uncertain. Germline V lookup: CDR1 SGDLS, CDR2 YYNGEE. Trimming took 3 bases from V and 4 from J, leaving 11 bases between them. The CDR3 covers 14 residues. The DNA for the CDR3 is TGTGCCAGCAGCGAACGACTGGGATACAATGAGCAGTTCTTC. It encodes CASSERLGYNEQFF.

The genes are TRBV28 and TRBJ2-3; TRBD2 matches 9 bases. The germline V gene encodes CDR1 MDHEN and CDR2 SYDVKM. This CDR3 region has 16 residues. With 6 bases clipped from V and 4 bases from J, the junction kept 11 bases outside the gene matches. The CDR3 nucleotides are TGTGCCAGCAGCCCCCCGGGTAGCGGGAGCCCAGATACGCAGTATTTT. As protein: CASSPPGSGSPDTQYF.

With regard to this clonotype: The junction departs from the called germline gene at one end, perhaps through a read error. The V and J genes are TRBV12-3 or TRBV12-4 and TRBJ1-2; D perhaps matches TRBD1 (5 bases). The CDR3 covers 14 residues. The CDR3 region is CASGLGTGNSGYTF. CDR3 nucleotide sequence: TGTGCCAGCGGCCTCGGGACGGGGAACTCTGGCTACACCTTC.

In its sample, this clonotype was seen many times. The chain carries TRBV15 and TRBJ2-7; TRBD2 matches at 7 bases. The CDR3 runs to 16 residues. With 1 base clipped from V and 3 bases from J, the junction kept 9 bases outside the gene matches. The germline gives CDR1 LNHNV, CDR2 YYDKDF (reference sequence). CDR3 sequence (DNA): TGTGCCACCAGCAGAGGAGATACAGCGGGACTCTACGAGCAGTACTTC. This translates into CATSRGDTAGLYEQYF.

J is TRBJ2-2 and V is TRBV6-5; TRBD2 matches at 7 bases. V was pared by 2 bases and J by 0 bases, with 3 bases of the junction left unmatched. The CDR3 is 16 residues long. Germline V lookup: CDR1 MNHEY, CDR2 SVGAGI. The CDR3 reads CASSYPSGPNTGELFF. Written as DNA, the CDR3 is TGTGCCAGCAGTTACCCTAGCGGACCGAACACCGGGGAGCTGTTTTTT.

This clonotype was found a few times. This chain connects TRBV11-2 to TRBJ2-1, with D perhaps matching TRBD2 (5 bases). The V gene lost 4 bases and the J gene lost 0 bases, with 19 bases spanning the gap. The CDR3 covers 18 residues. The germline CDR1 and CDR2 sequences are SGHAT and FQNNGV. The CDR3 protein is CASSSPPGYGNSYNEQFF. The DNA of the CDR3 is TGTGCCAGCAGCTCACCCCCTGGGTACGGGAACTCCTACAATGAGCAGTTCTTC.

This clonotype was seen many times. V and J are TRBV11-2 and TRBJ1-2; a weak D match, TRBD1 (6 bases). Germline assignment: CDR1 SGHAT and CDR2 FQNNGV. The CDR3 consists of 15 residues. V lost 5 bases to trimming and J lost 3 bases, with 16 bases between them. The CDR3 DNA reads TGTGCCAGCAGCCAACACGAAAACAGGGACTATGGCTACACCTTC. The encoded protein is CASSQHENRDYGYTF.

The chain uses TRBV2 and TRBJ2-1; D is unclear. Germline V gene lookup returns CDR1 SNHLY and CDR2 FYNNEI. The CDR3 has 15 amino acids. Trimming removed 3 bases from V and 8 bases from J, with 17 bases in between. DNA of the CDR3: TGTGCCAGCAGTGAGTGGGTAGCTGGTAGGCATGAGCAGTTCTTC. It is translated as CASSEWVAGRHEQFF.

This sequence joins TRBV28 and TRBJ1-4; 9 nucleotides agree with TRBD1. The ends lost 7 bases at V and 3 bases at J; junction bases unmatched: 12. The CDR3 is made up of 17 amino acids. Germline CDR1 MDHEN, CDR2 SYDVKM. The CDR3 DNA reads as TGTGCCAGCACCATGGGGACAGGGACGCTGTCTAATGAAAAACTGTTTTTT. This sequence encodes CASTMGTGTLSNEKLFF.

This clonotype came up many times. CDR3 sequence reads: CSALRGGAGRGNEQFF. The CDR3 nucleotides read TGCAGTGCTCTCCGCGGGGGGGCCGGGAGAGGGAATGAGCAGTTCTTC. The chain carries TRBV20-1 and TRBJ2-1, with 9 bases matching TRBD2. This CDR3 is built from 16 residues. V was pared by 5 bases and J by 7 bases, with 15 bases of the junction left unmatched. CDR1 is DFQATT, CDR2 SNEGSKA, per germline (reference sequence).

In its sample, this clonotype was seen many times. V is TRBV2 and J is TRBJ1-5; no firm D call. Looked up from germline, CDR1 is SNHLY and CDR2 is FYNNEI. The CDR3 runs 14 residues. The germline V and J ends were trimmed by 2 bases and 3 bases, with 8 bases remaining between them. This CDR3 is CASSERQDNQPQHF. The CDR3 DNA reads as TGTGCCAGCAGTGAACGGCAGGACAATCAGCCCCAGCATTTT.

Only a few counts were recorded for this clonotype. The rearrangement joins TRBV24-1 to TRBJ2-7; no firm D call. Trimming cost V 4 bases and J 3 bases, with 9 bases left between them. Germline V gene sequence: CDR1 KGHDR, CDR2 SFDVKD. The CDR3 runs 13 residues. The CDR3 region has the DNA TGTGCCACCAGTGAGCCCCCTTTCTACGAGCAGTACTTC. Residues: CATSEPPFYEQYF.

This clonotype was seen a handful of times. The rearrangement uses TRBV29-1 and TRBJ1-2, with 7 nucleotides matching TRBD1. Germline CDR1 is SQVTM and CDR2 is ANQGSEA. J lost 4 bases, V lost 0 bases, and 5 bases had no gene match. The CDR3 is made up of 14 amino acids. The CDR3 protein is CSVEDLGDSYGYTF. CDR3 DNA: TGCAGCGTTGAAGATTTAGGGGACAGCTATGGCTACACCTTC.